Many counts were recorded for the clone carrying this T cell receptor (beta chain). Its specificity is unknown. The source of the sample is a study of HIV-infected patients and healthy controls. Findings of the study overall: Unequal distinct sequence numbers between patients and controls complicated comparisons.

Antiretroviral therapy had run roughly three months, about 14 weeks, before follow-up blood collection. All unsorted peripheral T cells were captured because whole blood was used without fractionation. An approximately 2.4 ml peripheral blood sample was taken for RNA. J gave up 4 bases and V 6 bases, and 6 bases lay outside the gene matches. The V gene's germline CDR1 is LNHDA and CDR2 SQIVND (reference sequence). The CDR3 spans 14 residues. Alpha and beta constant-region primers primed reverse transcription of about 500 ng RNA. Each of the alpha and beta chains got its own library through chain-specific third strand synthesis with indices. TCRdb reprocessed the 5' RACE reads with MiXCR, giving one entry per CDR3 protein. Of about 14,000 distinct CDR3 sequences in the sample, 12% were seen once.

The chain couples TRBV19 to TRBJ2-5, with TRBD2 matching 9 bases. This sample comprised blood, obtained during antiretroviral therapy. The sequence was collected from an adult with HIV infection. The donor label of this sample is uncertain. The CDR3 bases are TGTGCCAGTAGGTTAGCGGGAGAAGGAGAGACCCAGTACTTC. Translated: CASRLAGEGETQYF.